The 10 T cell receptor beta chains reported below all come from one sample, sequenced in a study of T cells after yellow fever vaccination. Via MiXCR, TCRdb re-called the 5' RACE reads, giving one row per CDR3 protein. In the table there are roughly 190,000 distinct CDR3 sequences, more than 9.5% of which are singletons. The sample here was CD8+ T cells sorted from PBMCs, taken 15 days after the yellow fever booster vaccination. These receptors originate from a man aged 18 to 30 who received the YFV17D yellow fever vaccine.

The sample holds many counts of this clonotype. The CDR3 sequence: CSARGETGPGDTQYF. CDR3 DNA sequence: TGCAGTGCTAGAGGGGAGACTGGGCCGGGAGATACGCAGTATTTT. This rearrangement joins TRBV20-1 to TRBJ2-3; D possibly corresponds to TRBD2 (5 bases). V dropped 1 base and J dropped 5 bases, with 16 bases sitting between them. The germline gives CDR1 DFQATT, CDR2 SNEGSKA (reference sequence). The CDR3 has 15 residues.

J is TRBJ1-5 and V is TRBV12-3 or TRBV12-4; TRBD1 aligns across 7 bases. Trimming took 9 bases from V and 0 from J; bases not matched to a gene: 8. CDR3 length: 15 residues. CDR3 loop: CASLRGRNSNQPQHF. As DNA, the CDR3 is TGTGCCAGTCTTAGGGGGCGGAATAGCAATCAGCCCCAGCATTTT.

This clonotype has at least ten counts. J is TRBJ2-3 and V is TRBV7-6, with a possible D match to TRBD2 (5 bases). Trimming left V 5 bases short and J 1 base short, with 7 bases between. Per the germline V gene, CDR1 is SGHVS and CDR2 is FNYEAQ. The CDR3 has 13 residues. CDR3 loop: CASSGRGTDTQYF. The CDR3 DNA reads TGTGCCAGCAGCGGGCGGGGCACAGATACGCAGTATTTT.

This clonotype was found many times. The V gene is TRBV12-3 or TRBV12-4, the J gene TRBJ2-1; 9 bases map to TRBD1. The CDR3 spans 15 residues. Trimming cost V 6 bases and J 4 bases; bases outside gene matches: 7. As DNA, the CDR3 is TGTGCCAGCAGAAAGGGGACAGGGAATTACAATGAGCAGTTCTTC. Protein: CASRKGTGNYNEQFF.

The genes are TRBV29-1 and TRBJ2-1; tentatively, D is TRBD1 (5 bases). Germline CDR1 is SQVTM and CDR2 is ANQGSEA. V lost 3 bases and J lost 9, with 12 bases in between. The CDR3 covers 12 residues. CDR3 in amino acids: CSVDSGQGEQFF. The CDR3 DNA reads TGCAGCGTTGACTCCGGACAAGGTGAGCAGTTCTTC.

This clonotype was recorded at least ten times. The rearrangement joins TRBV20-1 to TRBJ1-6, with D unresolved. Trimming shortened V by 6 bases and J by 12 bases, and 21 bases separated the two germline ends. This CDR3 contains 14 residues. Germline CDR1 is DFQATT and CDR2 is SNEGSKA (reference sequence). The CDR3 protein is CSAMDLGPLGPLHF. The CDR3, as DNA: TGCAGTGCGATGGACCTCGGGCCGTTGGGACCCCTCCACTTT.

Comment on this clonotype: At one end, the junction sequence differs from germline, possibly due to a read error. The rearrangement joins TRBV9 to TRBJ1-5, with 7 bases lining up with TRBD1. Germline assignment: CDR1 SGDLS and CDR2 YYNGEE. CDR3 length: 15 residues. The CDR3 bases are TGTTCCAGCAGCGTAGGAGGGGGCGGCAATCAGCCCCAGCATTTT. Protein product: CSSSVGGGGNQPQHF.

The chain is built from TRBV7-9 and TRBJ2-1, with D perhaps matching TRBD1 or TRBD2 (6 bases each). Germline-derived CDR1 and CDR2 are SEHNR and FQNEAQ (reference sequence). Trimming pared 4 bases from V and 7 bases from J, leaving 14 bases between. The CDR3 has 14 residues. CDR3 sequence: CASSSTGGGNEQFF. In DNA, the CDR3 is TGTGCCAGCAGCTCCACAGGAGGGGGAAATGAGCAGTTCTTC.

In its sample, this clonotype was seen many times. This chain joins TRBV6-2 or TRBV6-3 and TRBJ1-2; the D is unclear. V was shortened by 7 bases and J by 7 bases, with 22 bases between the two germline ends. The germline V gene has CDR1 MNHEY and CDR2 SVGEGT. The CDR3 totals 15 residues. Written as DNA, the CDR3 is TGTGCCAGCACTGACGCCGGCAGAGCCCACAGTGGCTACACCTTC. As protein: CASTDAGRAHSGYTF.

This clonotype was counted at least ten times. The chain has TRBV6-5 and TRBJ1-1; D is perhaps TRBD1 (5 bases). Trimming left V 7 bases short and J 3 bases short, with 12 bases between. From germline, CDR1 is MNHEY and CDR2 SVGAGI. This CDR3 is built from 13 residues. CDR3 DNA: TGTGCCAGCACTTTGACAGTATACACTGAAGCTTTCTTT. Translation: CASTLTVYTEAFF.